This T cell receptor beta chain was sequenced for a study of blood T cells in healthy people across ages. Study-level results: The diversity estimates, figures obtained from one million T cells, were considered underestimates. Older age coincided with a roughly linear decline in TCR beta diversity per million T cells.

PBMCs, at least 6.5 million per sample, were isolated. A sample-barcoded 5' primer and a J-beta primer mix were used in a second PCR of roughly 6 to 11 cycles. A template-switch adaptor containing 12 random nucleotides labeled each cDNA molecule. TCRdb reprocessed the 5' RACE reads with MiXCR, giving one entry per CDR3 protein. Among under 1,000,000 distinct CDR3 sequences listed, 35% to 40% were seen once. The germline V gene encodes CDR1 SGHVS and CDR2 FQNEAQ. V lost 1 base and J lost 8; bases outside the gene matches: 10. The CDR3 covers 16 residues. For this clonotype: Antigen specificity is unknown.

The TCR sequence derives from a man aged 18 to 29 in good health. The chain combines TRBV7-8 with TRBJ1-2; TRBD1 matches at 10 bases. The sequenced sample consisted of blood. The CDR3 region is CASSLGDRGIWGGYTF. As DNA, the CDR3 is TGTGCCAGCAGCTTAGGGGACAGGGGAATATGGGGCGGCTACACCTTC. Combining the CDR3 with reference TRBV7-8 and TRBJ1-2 gives the whole variable domain GAGVSQSPRYKVAKRGQDVALRCDPISGHVSLFWYQQALGQGPEFLTYFQNEAQLDKSGLPSDRFFAERPEGSVSTLKIQRTQQEDSAVYLCASSLGDRGIWGGYTFGSGTRLTVV.